The 15 T cell receptor beta chains presented below share a single source sample, sequenced in a study of blood T cells in healthy people across ages. Together with a sample-barcoded 5' primer, a J-beta primer mix was included in a second PCR lasting roughly 6 to 12 cycles. TCRdb processed the 5' RACE reads anew with MiXCR; each CDR3 protein has one entry. The sample comprises about 1.4 million distinct CDR3 sequences, almost 60% of which are singletons, and 6.7% rests with the top ten. Source material: blood. The source of these receptors is a man aged 18 to 30 in good health.

Comments on this clonotype: It may be a read error: a sequence one base away is much more abundant. J is TRBJ1-5 and V is TRBV28, with 7 bases aligning to TRBD1. V shed 6 bases and J 4 bases; nucleotides not matched to a gene: 3. Germline V gene data show CDR1 as MDHEN and CDR2 as SYDVKM. The CDR3 sequence is 13 residues long. The CDR3 coding sequence is TGTGCCAGCAGGCTACAGGGGAATCAGCCCCAGCATTTT. Residues: CASRLQGNQPQHF.

The rearrangement uses TRBV20-1 and TRBJ2-4; 7 bases are a match to TRBD2. The J call may be wrong; the DNA end is better matched by TRBJ2-7. This CDR3 spans 14 amino acids. Germline lookup yields CDR1 DFQATT and CDR2 SNEGSKA (reference sequence). The DNA for the CDR3 is TGCAGTGCTAGGGAGATGGGAGGGGCCTACGAGCAGTACTTC. Translated: CSAREMGGAYEQYF.

V is TRBV6-1 and J is TRBJ2-6; weak D call: TRBD2 (6 bases). The CDR3 extends over 14 amino acids. Per the germline V gene, CDR1 is MNHNS and CDR2 is SASEGT. Trimming took off 7 bases at V and 4 bases at J, with 11 bases between the two ends. DNA for the CDR3: TGTGCCAGCATCCCGGCGGGAGGGGCCAACGTCCTGACTTTC. As protein: CASIPAGGANVLTF.

This chain joins TRBV25-1 and TRBJ2-4; no definite D call. Judging by the DNA end, TRBJ2-5 fits better; the J call may be wrong. The CDR3 is 12 residues long. Germline assignment: CDR1 MGHDK and CDR2 SYGVNS. This chain's CDR3 is CASNGNQETQYF. DNA of the CDR3: TGTGCCAGCAATGGAAACCAAGAGACCCAGTACTTC.

This sequence joins TRBV28 and TRBJ2-1; 7 bases match TRBD2. Unmatched junction bases numbered 7, after V lost 8 bases and J lost 3 bases. The CDR3 is made up of 14 amino acids. Germline V CDR1 and CDR2: MDHEN, SYDVKM. The CDR3 loop is CASDQGGDYNEQFF. The CDR3 nucleotides are TGTGCCAGCGATCAGGGAGGGGACTACAATGAGCAGTTCTTC.

The table lists this clonotype with many counts. The V gene is TRBV27, the J gene TRBJ2-7, with D unresolved. The germline gives CDR1 MNHEY, CDR2 SMNVEV (reference sequence). This CDR3 region has 14 residues. V was pared by 6 bases and J by 0 bases, with 12 bases between. Here the CDR3 reads CASSPTVSSYEQYF. The CDR3, as DNA: TGTGCCAGCAGCCCCACTGTGAGCTCCTACGAGCAGTACTTC.

The chain has TRBV5-1 and TRBJ2-7; 7 bases are shared with TRBD2. The V gene's germline CDR1 is SGHRS and CDR2 YFSETQ. V shed 2 bases, J shed 5 bases, and the junction held 7 bases outside the gene matches. The CDR3 covers 14 residues. CDR3 protein: CASSLVYREDEQYF. Here the CDR3 DNA reads TGCGCCAGCAGCTTAGTCTATCGGGAGGACGAGCAGTACTTC.

On this clonotype itself: The junction differs from germline at one of its ends, possibly a read error. The V and J genes are TRBV27 and TRBJ2-7, with D perhaps TRBD1 (5 bases). Judging by the DNA end, TRBJ2-5 fits better; the J call may be wrong. The germline V gene has CDR1 MNHEY and CDR2 SMNVEV (reference sequence). The CDR3 covers 15 residues. The CDR3 DNA is TGTGCCAGCAGTTCGAGACAGATCGACCAAGGGACCCAGTACTTC. Translated, it gives CASSSRQIDQGTQYF.

The chain recombines TRBV11-2 with TRBJ1-6, with D possibly being TRBD1 (5 bases). The CDR3 extends over 13 amino acids. The germline CDR1 and CDR2 sequences are SGHAT and FQNNGV. V lost 3 bases and J lost 13, with 13 bases in between. This chain's CDR3 is CASSLGEAGPLHF. In nucleotides, the CDR3 is TGTGCCAGCAGCTTGGGGGAGGCAGGGCCCCTCCACTTT.

This clonotype showed up just a few times. Here the CDR3 DNA reads TGTGCCAGCAGCTTAGGTGGTCAAGGGTTCAATCAGCCCCAGCATTTT. Its translation: CASSLGGQGFNQPQHF. The chain carries TRBV7-6 and TRBJ1-5; D is unclear. The germline V and J ends were trimmed by 1 base and 3 bases, with 13 bases remaining between them. Germline V gene sequence: CDR1 SGHVS, CDR2 FNYEAQ. This CDR3 comprises 16 residues. The complete variable domain, with remaining parts taken from reference TRBV7-6 and TRBJ1-5, reads GAGVSQSPRYKVTKRGQDVALRCDPISGHVSLYWYRQALGQGPEFLTYFNYEAQQDKSGLPNDRFSAERPEGSISTLTIQRTEQRDSAMYRCASSLGGQGFNQPQHFGDGTRLSIL.

This clonotype has just a few counts. The chain is built from TRBV25-1 and TRBJ1-1; 9 bases align to TRBD1. The V gene's germline CDR1 is MGHDK and CDR2 SYGVNS. The CDR3 has 14 residues. V lost 6 bases and J lost 2; bases outside the gene matches: 4. The CDR3: CASRRDRVNTEAFF. CDR3 DNA sequence: TGTGCCAGCAGGAGGGACAGGGTAAACACTGAAGCTTTCTTT.

This chain links TRBV15 with TRBJ1-5; the D is unclear. Trimming shortened V by 9 bases and J by 2 bases, and 17 bases separated the two germline ends. The germline CDR1 and CDR2 sequences are LNHNV and YYDKDF (reference sequence). The CDR3 is 15 residues long. The CDR3 nucleotides read TGTGCCACTGCAATGGGGATTATGGGCAATCAGCCCCAGCATTTT. As protein: CATAMGIMGNQPQHF.

The genes are TRBV15 and TRBJ1-5; the D gene is possibly TRBD1 (5 bases). Between the trimmed V and J ends, which lost 0 bases and 7 bases, there was a span of 13 bases. From germline, CDR1 is LNHNV and CDR2 YYDKDF (reference sequence). The CDR3 has 15 residues. The CDR3 loop is CATSRELQGEQPQHF. DNA for the CDR3: TGTGCCACCAGCAGAGAATTGCAGGGAGAACAGCCCCAGCATTTT.

V is TRBV7-2 and J is TRBJ2-3; perhaps D is TRBD1 or TRBD2 (5 bases each). The germline V gene encodes CDR1 SGHTA and CDR2 FQGNSA. V lost 2 bases to trimming and J lost 10 bases, with 13 bases between them. This CDR3 is built from 13 residues. The chain's CDR3 is CASSLNKRGAQYF. The CDR3 DNA follows: TGTGCCAGCAGCTTAAATAAGCGAGGGGCGCAGTATTTT.

This rearrangement joins TRBV7-9 to TRBJ2-1; TRBD1 might be the D (6 bases). With the DNA end fitting TRBJ2-7 better, the J assignment may be wrong. CDR3 length equals 14 residues. The germline V gene has CDR1 SEHNR and CDR2 FQNEAQ (reference sequence). Here the CDR3 reads CASSPKGDVREQYF. Written as DNA, the CDR3 is TGTGCCAGCAGCCCAAAGGGGGACGTAAGAGAGCAGTACTTC.